This T cell receptor beta chain derives from a study of PD-1 blockade in classical Hodgkin lymphoma. CDR3 length: 14 amino acids. V was clipped by 3 bases and J by 7 bases, with 12 bases between them. CDR1 and CDR2 (germline): LNHDA, SQIVND (reference sequence). Study results and limitations: Complete responders had baseline diversity similar to newly diagnosed patients.

The repertoire was sequenced with immunoSEQ multiplex PCR; TCRdb's copy has only in-frame clones and lacks some. The sample gives about 90,000 clones, just over 90% of which show up once; 2.5% to 3.5% is in the top ten. The time point here: cycle 4 day 1 (C4D1), after about 6 weeks of nivolumab. Patients all relapsed after autologous stem cell transplantation, and there was variation in brentuximab vedotin exposure. Concerning this clone itself: Its cognate antigen is unknown.

The sample in question was peripheral blood mononuclear cells (PBMCs), obtained before the fourth cycle of nivolumab. The V gene is TRBV19, the J gene TRBJ2-2; weak D call: TRBD2 (6 bases). The sequence was collected from a human donor with classical Hodgkin lymphoma. CDR3 sequence (DNA): TGTGCCAGTAGTATTCCGGCGGGGTTCGGGGAGCTGTTTTTT. Translation: CASSIPAGFGELFF.